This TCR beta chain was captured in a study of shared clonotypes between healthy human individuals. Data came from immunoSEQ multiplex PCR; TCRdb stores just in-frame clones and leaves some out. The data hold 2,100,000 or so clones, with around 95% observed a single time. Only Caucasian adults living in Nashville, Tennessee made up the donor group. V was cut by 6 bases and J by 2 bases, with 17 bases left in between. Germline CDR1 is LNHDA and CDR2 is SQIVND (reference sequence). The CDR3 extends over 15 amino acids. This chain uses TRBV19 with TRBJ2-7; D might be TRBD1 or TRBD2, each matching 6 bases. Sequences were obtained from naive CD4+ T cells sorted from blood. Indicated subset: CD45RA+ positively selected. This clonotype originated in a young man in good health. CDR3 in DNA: TGTGCCAGTAGGCAACCAGGGGAGGACGCCTACGAGCAGTACTTC. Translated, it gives CASRQPGEDAYEQYF.